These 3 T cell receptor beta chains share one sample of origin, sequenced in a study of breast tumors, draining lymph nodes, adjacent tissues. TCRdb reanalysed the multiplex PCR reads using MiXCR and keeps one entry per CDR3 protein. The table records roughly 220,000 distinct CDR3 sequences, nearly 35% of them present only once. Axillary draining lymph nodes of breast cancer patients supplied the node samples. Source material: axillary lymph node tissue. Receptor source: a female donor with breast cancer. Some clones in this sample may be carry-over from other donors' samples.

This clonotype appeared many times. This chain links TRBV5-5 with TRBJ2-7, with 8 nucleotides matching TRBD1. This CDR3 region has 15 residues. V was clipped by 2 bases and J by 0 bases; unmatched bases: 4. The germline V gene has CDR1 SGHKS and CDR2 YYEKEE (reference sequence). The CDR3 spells CASSFGQGRSYEQYF. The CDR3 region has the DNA TGTGCCAGCAGCTTCGGACAGGGCCGCTCCTACGAGCAGTACTTC.

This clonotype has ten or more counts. The CDR3 loop is CASSQVPGLGDTQYF. The DNA of the CDR3 is TGCGCCAGCAGCCAAGTCCCGGGACTAGGGGATACGCAGTATTTT. V usage is TRBV4-1 and J usage is TRBJ2-3; 8 nucleotides align to TRBD2. The CDR3 totals 15 residues. Per germline, CDR1 MGHRA and CDR2 YSYEKL. The junction had 6 bases not matched to a gene; V was cut back by 1 base and J by 6 bases.

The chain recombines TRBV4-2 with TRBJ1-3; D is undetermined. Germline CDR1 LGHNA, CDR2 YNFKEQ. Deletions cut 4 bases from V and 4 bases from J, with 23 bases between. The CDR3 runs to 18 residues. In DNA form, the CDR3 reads TGTGCCAGCAGCCCAAGGTTAGCGGGAGGGCCGTCGGGAAACACCATATATTTT. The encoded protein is CASSPRLAGGPSGNTIYF.